These T cell receptor beta chains were read from a single sample in a study of regulatory T cells in long-lasting Graves disease. TCRdb fed the multiplex PCR reads into MiXCR, producing one record per CDR3 protein. The profile shows 600,000 to 850,000 distinct CDR3 sequences, 30% of them singletons. Specimen: peripheral blood mononuclear cells (PBMCs), collected when the disease was refractory, from a patient treated with antithyroid drugs. The receptors shown here come from a female donor with Graves disease. Both conserved end residues are part of each CDR3. The D gene is left open where the match is weak. Part of the rows lack a size; the others show once, few, many or a class for expanded clones.

>.|TRBJ1-4|TRBV7-8|.
CASSLSRAVALATNEKLFF
TGTGCCAGCAGCTTATCTCGGGCAGTCGCCCTCGCAACTAATGAAAAACTGTTTTTT
>TRBD1|TRBJ1-2|TRBV28|many
CASKMDRNYGYTF
TGTGCCAGCAAAATGGACAGGAACTATGGCTACACCTTC
>TRBD1|TRBJ2-7|TRBV10-3|.
CAIRDSGTGVYEQYF
TGTGCCATCAGAGACTCCGGGACAGGGGTCTACGAGCAGTACTTC
>.|TRBJ1-4|TRBV15|.
CATSRVITGAGEKLFF
TGTGCCACCAGCAGAGTAATAACGGGGGCTGGGGAAAAACTGTTTTTT
>.|TRBJ2-4|TRBV27|.
CASSLGGPIAKNIQYF
TGTGCCAGCAGTTTAGGAGGACCTATAGCCAAAAACATTCAGTACTTC
>.|TRBJ2-7|TRBV3-1|.
CASSPLQGKAEQYF
TGTGCCAGCAGCCCATTACAGGGTAAGGCCGAGCAGTACTTC
>TRBD1|TRBJ1-1|TRBV3-1|.
CASSQDWTGRTEAFF
TGTGCCAGCAGCCAAGACTGGACAGGGAGGACTGAAGCTTTCTTT
>.|TRBJ1-5|TRBV20-1|.
CSARRRGWSNQPQHF
TGCAGTGCCCGAAGGCGGGGATGGAGCAATCAGCCCCAGCATTTT
>.|TRBJ1-4|TRBV6-2/TRBV6-3|.
CASSAGYEKLFF
TGTGCCAGCAGTGCTGGATATGAAAAACTGTTTTTT
>TRBD1|TRBJ1-4|TRBV18|few
CASAGQGNEKLFF
TGTGCCAGCGCGGGACAGGGTAATGAAAAACTGTTTTTT
>TRBD1|TRBJ1-5|TRBV7-9|.
CASSGGQNSNQPQHF
TGTGCCAGCAGTGGGGGACAGAATAGCAATCAGCCCCAGCATTTT
>.|TRBJ1-2|TRBV6-1|many
CASSVSGNGYTF
TGTGCCAGCAGTGTTTCAGGGAATGGCTACACCTTC
>.|TRBJ2-2|TRBV29-1|few
CSGNIDTGELFF
TGCAGCGGGAACATAGACACCGGGGAGCTGTTTTTT
>.|TRBJ1-1|TRBV5-1|.
CASSFETVNTEAFF
TGCGCCAGCAGCTTTGAGACAGTGAACACTGAAGCTTTCTTT
>.|TRBJ2-4|TRBV6-2/TRBV6-3|few
CASSPGIVGAKNIQYF
TGTGCCAGCAGTCCTGGGATCGTCGGTGCCAAAAACATTCAGTACTTC
>.|TRBJ1-6|TRBV10-3|few
CAISEVGGNSPLHF
TGTGCCATCAGTGAGGTGGGGGGCAATTCACCCCTCCACTTT
>TRBD1|TRBJ1-2|TRBV28|many
CAGQGYYGYTF
TGTGCCGGACAGGGCTACTATGGCTACACCTTC
>.|TRBJ1-5|TRBV7-9|few
CASSLEGLGQPQHF
TGTGCCAGCAGCTTAGAGGGGTTAGGTCAGCCCCAGCATTTT
>.|TRBJ1-2|TRBV19|.
CASSIPADYNYGYTF
TGTGCCAGTAGTATCCCGGCAGACTATAACTATGGCTACACCTTC
>.|TRBJ2-7|TRBV29-1|.
CSVRPSRAEQYF
TGCAGCGTGCGGCCGAGCAGGGCCGAGCAGTACTTC
>.|TRBJ2-7|TRBV30|few
CAWSVIAGTHEQYF
TGTGCCTGGAGTGTAATCGCAGGGACCCACGAGCAGTACTTC
>.|TRBJ2-1|TRBV7-9|.
CASRGGASYNEQFF
TGTGCCAGCAGAGGTGGAGCTAGCTACAATGAGCAGTTCTTC
>TRBD1|TRBJ1-1|TRBV5-1|many
CASSPDDPGGTEAFF
TGCGCCAGCAGCCCGGACGATCCAGGGGGAACTGAAGCTTTCTTT
>TRBD2|TRBJ2-7|TRBV6-2/TRBV6-3|.
CASSFGLLAGGGYEQYF
TGTGCCAGCAGTTTCGGCCTATTAGCGGGAGGAGGGTACGAGCAGTACTTC
>.|TRBJ2-5|TRBV19|.
CASSIRVPWETQYF
TGTGCCAGTAGTATTAGGGTTCCATGGGAGACCCAGTACTTC
>.|TRBJ1-6|TRBV30|few
CAWRRGFTYNSPLHF
TGTGCCTGGAGGAGGGGTTTCACCTATAATTCACCCCTCCACTTT
>.|TRBJ1-4|TRBV28|.
CASSFSSRGIRGEKLFF
TGTGCCAGCAGTTTTTCATCCAGGGGTATAAGGGGTGAAAAACTGTTTTTT
>.|TRBJ2-5|TRBV7-3|many
CASSFAGPETQYF
TGTGCCAGCAGCTTTGCGGGACCAGAGACCCAGTACTTC
>.|TRBJ1-1|TRBV27|few
CASSLRTLGTEAFF
TGTGCCAGCAGTTTAAGGACATTAGGGACTGAAGCTTTCTTT
>TRBD1|TRBJ1-1|TRBV6-2/TRBV6-3|many
CASGTVMNTEAFF
TGTGCCAGCGGGACAGTTATGAACACTGAAGCTTTCTTT
>.|TRBJ1-1|TRBV27|few
CASSPKGGAGTEAFF
TGTGCCAGCAGTCCAAAAGGGGGAGCTGGTACTGAAGCTTTCTTT
>.|TRBJ1-5|TRBV28|few
CASYRADGRSNQPQHF
TGTGCCAGCTATAGGGCCGATGGACGTAGTAATCAGCCCCAGCATTTT
>.|TRBJ1-2|TRBV7-9|.
CASSLGRSSYGYTF
TGTGCCAGCAGCTTAGGGCGGTCTAGCTATGGCTACACCTTC
>.|TRBJ1-5|TRBV19|.
CASSWGEGRNQPQHF
TGTGCCAGTAGCTGGGGTGAGGGCCGCAATCAGCCCCAGCATTTT
>TRBD1|TRBJ1-1|TRBV7-9|.
CASSSQGQAMNTEAFF
TGTGCCAGCAGCTCCCAGGGACAGGCCATGAACACTGAAGCTTTCTTT
>.|TRBJ2-6|TRBV7-9|.
CASSKTGSPGANVLTF
TGTGCCAGCAGCAAGACAGGTTCTCCTGGGGCCAACGTCCTGACTTTC
>TRBD1|TRBJ2-7|TRBV3-1|few
CASSDTGVRDEQYF
TGTGCCAGCAGCGACACAGGGGTCCGGGACGAGCAGTACTTC
>TRBD1|TRBJ1-2|TRBV18|.
CASSLKTGEGYTF
TGTGCCAGCTCCCTGAAGACAGGGGAGGGCTACACCTTC
>.|TRBJ1-2|TRBV7-9|.
CASSPAGGHYGYTF
TGTGCCAGCAGCCCCGCGGGGGGCCACTATGGCTACACCTTC
>.|TRBJ2-3|TRBV6-5|.
CASSYERRTDTQYF
TGTGCCAGCAGTTACGAGCGGAGAACAGATACGCAGTATTTT
>.|TRBJ1-1|TRBV10-1|few
CASSEVRGARGEAFF
TGCGCCAGCAGTGAGGTGAGGGGGGCGCGTGGTGAAGCTTTCTTT
>.|TRBJ2-7|TRBV20-1|.
CSATRPNGYEQYF
TGCAGTGCTACCCGCCCGAACGGGTACGAGCAGTACTTC
>TRBD2|TRBJ2-2|TRBV2|.
CASSETGTRVRELFF
TGTGCCAGCAGTGAAACAGGGACTAGAGTGAGGGAGCTGTTTTTT